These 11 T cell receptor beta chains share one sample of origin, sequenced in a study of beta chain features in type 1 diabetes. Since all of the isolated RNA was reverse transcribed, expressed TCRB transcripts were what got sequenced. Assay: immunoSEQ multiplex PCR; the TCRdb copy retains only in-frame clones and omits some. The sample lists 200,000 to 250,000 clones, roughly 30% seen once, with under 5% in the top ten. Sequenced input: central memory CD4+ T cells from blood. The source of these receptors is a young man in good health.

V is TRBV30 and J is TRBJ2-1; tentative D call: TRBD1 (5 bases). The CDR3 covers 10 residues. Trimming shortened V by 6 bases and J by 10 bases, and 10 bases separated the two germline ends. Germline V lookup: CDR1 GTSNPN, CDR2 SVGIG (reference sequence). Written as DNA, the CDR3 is TGTGCCTGCGGACAACAAGAGCAGTTCTTC. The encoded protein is CACGQQEQFF.

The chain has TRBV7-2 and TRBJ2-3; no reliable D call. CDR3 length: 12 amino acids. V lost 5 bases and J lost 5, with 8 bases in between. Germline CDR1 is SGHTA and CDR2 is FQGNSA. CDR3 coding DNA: TGTGCCAGCAGCCCCCTGAAAGATACGCAGTATTTT. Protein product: CASSPLKDTQYF.

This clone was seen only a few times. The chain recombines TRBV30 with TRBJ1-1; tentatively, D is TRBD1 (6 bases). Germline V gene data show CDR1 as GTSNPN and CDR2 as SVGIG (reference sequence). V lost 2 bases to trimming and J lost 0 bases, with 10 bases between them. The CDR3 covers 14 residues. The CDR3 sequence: CAWSTSGVNTEAFF. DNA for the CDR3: TGTGCCTGGAGTACCTCAGGGGTGAACACTGAAGCTTTCTTT.

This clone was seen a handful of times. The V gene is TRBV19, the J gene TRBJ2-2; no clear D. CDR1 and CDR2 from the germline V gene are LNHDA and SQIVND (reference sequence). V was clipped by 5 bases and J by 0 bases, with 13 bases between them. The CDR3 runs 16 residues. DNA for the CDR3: TGTGCCAGTAGTTTCAGCAGGTTTACGAACACCGGGGAGCTGTTTTTT. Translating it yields CASSFSRFTNTGELFF. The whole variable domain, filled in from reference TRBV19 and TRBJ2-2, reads DGGITQSPKYLFRKEGQNVTLSCEQNLNHDAMYWYRQDPGQGLRLIYYSQIVNDFQKGDIAEGYSVSREKKESFPLTVTSAQKNPTAFYLCASSFSRFTNTGELFFGEGSRLTVL.

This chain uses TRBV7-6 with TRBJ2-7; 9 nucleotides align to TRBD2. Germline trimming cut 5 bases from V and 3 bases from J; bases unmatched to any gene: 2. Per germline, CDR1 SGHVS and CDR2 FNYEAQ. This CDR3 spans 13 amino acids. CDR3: CASSQTSGYEQYF. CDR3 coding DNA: TGTGCCAGCAGCCAGACTAGCGGCTACGAGCAGTACTTC.

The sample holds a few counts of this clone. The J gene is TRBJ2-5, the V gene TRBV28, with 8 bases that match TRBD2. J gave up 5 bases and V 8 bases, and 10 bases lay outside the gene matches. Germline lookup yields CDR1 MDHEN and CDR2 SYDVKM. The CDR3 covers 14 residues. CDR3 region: CASGWRGAGETQYF. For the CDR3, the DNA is TGTGCCAGCGGCTGGCGGGGGGCGGGGGAGACCCAGTACTTC.

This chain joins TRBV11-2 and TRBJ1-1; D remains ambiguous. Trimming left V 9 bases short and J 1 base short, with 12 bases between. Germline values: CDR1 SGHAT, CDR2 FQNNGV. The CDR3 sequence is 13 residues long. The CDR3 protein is CASRQQPNTEAFF. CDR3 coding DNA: TGTGCCAGTCGACAACAGCCGAACACTGAAGCTTTCTTT.

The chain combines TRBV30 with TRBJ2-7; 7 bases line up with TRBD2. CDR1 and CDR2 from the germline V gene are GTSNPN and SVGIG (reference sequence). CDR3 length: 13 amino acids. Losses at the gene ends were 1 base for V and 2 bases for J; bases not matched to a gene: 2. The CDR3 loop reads CAWSGLAAYEQYF. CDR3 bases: TGTGCCTGGAGTGGTCTAGCGGCCTACGAGCAGTACTTC.

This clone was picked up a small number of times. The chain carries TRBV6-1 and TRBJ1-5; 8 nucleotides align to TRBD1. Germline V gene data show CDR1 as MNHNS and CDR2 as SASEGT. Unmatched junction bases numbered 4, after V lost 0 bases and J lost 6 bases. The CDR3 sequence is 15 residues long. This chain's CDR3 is CASSEAAGGRQPQHF. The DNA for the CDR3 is TGTGCCAGCAGTGAAGCTGCAGGGGGCCGTCAGCCCCAGCATTTT.

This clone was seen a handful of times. Here the CDR3 reads CASSEFLKGTDTQYF. The CDR3 DNA sequence: TGTGCCAGCAGTGAATTCCTGAAGGGGACAGATACGCAGTATTTT. The rearrangement uses TRBV2 and TRBJ2-3; a weak D match, TRBD1 (5 bases). This CDR3 comprises 15 residues. The germline gives CDR1 SNHLY, CDR2 FYNNEI. V was trimmed by 2 bases and J by 3 bases, leaving 12 bases between them.

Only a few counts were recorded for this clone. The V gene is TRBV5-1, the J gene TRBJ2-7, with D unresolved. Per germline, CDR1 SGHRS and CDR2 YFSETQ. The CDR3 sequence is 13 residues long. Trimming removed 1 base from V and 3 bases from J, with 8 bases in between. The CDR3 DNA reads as TGCGCCAGCAGCTTGAACCCAGTCTACGAGCAGTACTTC. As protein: CASSLNPVYEQYF.